A single T cell receptor (beta chain) is shown here with its context. What it binds is not known. CDR3 length: 14 amino acids. CDR1 and CDR2 from the germline V gene are MDHEN and SYDVKM. The ends lost 5 bases at V and 1 base at J; junction bases unmatched: 5. These data originate in a study of shared clonotypes between healthy human individuals. Assay: immunoSEQ multiplex PCR; the TCRdb copy retains only in-frame clones and omits some. The top ten hold about 22% of the sample, which has about 120,000 clones, 68% seen once. Overall study results and limits: A generally larger estimated richness was seen in naive subsets than in memory subsets.

The source is a woman aged 30 to 39 in good health. Sequenced input: memory CD8+ T cells sorted from blood. Subset in this sample: CD45RO+ cells pooled with CCR7-negative TemRA cells. V usage is TRBV28 and J usage is TRBJ2-7; TRBD1 matches at 7 bases. The CDR3 region has the DNA TGTGCCAGCAGTGGGACAGCTCCTTCCTACGAGCAGTACTTC. Protein: CASSGTAPSYEQYF.